The entry below gives a single T cell receptor (beta chain) sequence along with its context. Its antigen is undetermined. This sample was taken from a study of response to subunit inactivated influenza vaccine. In TCRdb, the RT-PCR reads were re-called with MiXCR into one record per CDR3 protein. The sample has under 950,000 distinct CDR3 sequences; 21% are singletons. Germline trimming cut 8 bases from V and 0 bases from J; bases unmatched to any gene: 10. In germline, CDR1 is SEHNR, CDR2 FQNEAQ (reference sequence). CDR3 length equals 15 residues. General observations from the study: Seasonal influenza vaccination, on each occasion, was suggested by the authors to recruit few new T cells.

The sample here was PBMCs from blood, taken around 5 days after vaccination. This chain connects TRBV7-9 to TRBJ2-7, with TRBD1 identical over 7 bases. This receptor was obtained from a man aged 50-60 years who received an inactivated influenza vaccine. In nucleotides, the CDR3 is TGTGCCAGCGGAACGGACAGGACCAACTCCTACGAGCAGTACTTC. It translates to CASGTDRTNSYEQYF.